This paragraph covers one T cell receptor beta chain sequence. What antigen it recognizes has not been identified. The record has no base qualities; no much larger clone is one base away. The data belong to a study of blood T cell repertoires in COVID-19 (dated by TCRdb to 2018 to 2021). Regarding the study in general: Samples covering the acute and convalescent phases of COVID-19 were provided by collaborators in the United States, Italy and Spain. Samples came from the ongoing ImmuneRACE study (first 160 participants) plus 1,254 subjects from 6 global collaborators. Deeply sampled blood TCRbeta repertoires from subjects exposed to, actively infected with, or recovered from COVID-19 were included in the dataset. The prospective study material was composed of cDNA or gDNA derived from T cells, B-cell-depleted T cells, or PBMCs. Sample metadata almost always included a de-identified subject ID, COVID-19 status, age in years and sex. HLA class I and class II types, where available, came from metadata supplied by the sample provider rather than from assay-based typing. The repertoires were released in a freely available public database intended as a resource for research on the immune response to SARS-CoV-2.

The CDR3, from cysteine to phenylalanine, totals 14 residues. Here the CDR3 DNA is all that survives: 42 bases in frame from base 1. V is clipped by 2 bases and J by 0 bases, and the sequence between their germline boundaries is 9 bases long. CDR1 and CDR2 were assigned from the germline V gene as SGHRS and YFSETQ. TCRbeta CDR3 regions were amplified from genomic DNA using the immunoSEQ Assay, a bias-controlled multiplex PCR. The study's own analysis went as follows. Within the assay, amplification of reference gene primers was used to estimate how many nucleated cells each sample contained. Sequence reads were collapsed and filtered to measure the absolute abundance of every unique TCRbeta CDR3 rearrangement. For each sample, productive Simpson clonality was calculated as the square root of Simpson's diversity index over productive rearrangements. In TCRdb, the immuneACCESS table is reduced to in-frame sequences with V and J assigned. These tables do not hold every clone; where another copy was compared, an unresolved V gene accounts for under half, and the others remain unexplained. V and J calls plus clone size are reproduced from that table; the DNA served to infer D and trimming. This sample gives roughly 64,000 clones in total; more than 75% of them show up just once. Over 12% of the sample goes to the ten largest clones.

At one collaborating source in Seattle, patients were enrolled during active infection and were followed longitudinally through the course of disease. Each collaborating institution followed its own protocols to collect whole blood in K2EDTA tubes. Collaborator samples were shipped for TCRbeta analysis as frozen whole blood, isolated PBMCs, or DNA extracted from either sample type. Findings and caveats that apply to the study as a whole: The quantity of clinical and demographic metadata differed by source and by participant and was supplied without curation.

The sequence links TRBV5-1 to TRBJ2-7; the D segment cannot be called with confidence. Source material: peripheral blood. The TCR comes from a man in his sixties with COVID-19, enrolled during active disease. The DNA sequence reads TGCGCCAGCAGCTTTATGGTGAGCTCCTACGAGCAGTACTTC. This translates into CASSFMVSSYEQYF.